A selection of T cell receptor beta chains follows, all from one sample in a study of cytomegalovirus exposure and HLA in healthy donors. Method: immunoSEQ multiplex PCR; TCRdb's copy keeps in-frame clones and lacks some. This sample has about 86,000 clones; around 70% occur once, and the top ten carry about 6.2%. Sequenced sample: PBMCs. These receptors all stem from a woman in her forties or fifties in good health and CMV-seropositive. CDR3s include the opening cysteine and the closing phenylalanine or tryptophan. A D gene is named only where the DNA matches it firmly. For some rows the clone size is stated as once, few or many, or as a class when expanded; others skip it.

clone_size	v_call	j_call	d_call	cdr3_nt	cdr3_aa
-	TRBV2	TRBJ2-4	-	TGTGCCAGCAGGAGGGGGGGAGGGAACAAAAACATTCAGTACTTC	CASRRGGGNKNIQYF
-	TRBV28	TRBJ2-3	TRBD1	TGTGCCAGCAGTTTCGGGACAGGGAGGCCAGATACGCAGTATTTT	CASSFGTGRPDTQYF
-	TRBV5-1	TRBJ1-4	-	TGCGCCAGCAGCTTGGCCGGGGGGCGAAATGAAAAACTGTTTTTT	CASSLAGGRNEKLFF
-	TRBV10-1	TRBJ1-5	-	TGCGCCAGCAGTGACGGGGGGCGGAATCAGCCCCAGCATTTT	CASSDGGRNQPQHF
-	TRBV30	TRBJ2-7	TRBD1	TGTGCCTGGAGTGTGGGGACAGGGATGTACGAGCAGTACTTC	CAWSVGTGMYEQYF
few	TRBV27	TRBJ2-7	TRBD1	TGTGCCAGCCAACAGGGGAGCTCCTACGAGCAGTACTTC	CASQQGSSYEQYF
-	TRBV29-1	TRBJ2-3	-	TGCAGCGTTGATAGGGCAGGGGGGACAGATACGCAGTATTTT	CSVDRAGGTDTQYF
-	TRBV18	TRBJ1-1	-	TGTGCCAGCTCACCACCGTACAGGAACACTGAAGCTTTCTTT	CASSPPYRNTEAFF
-	TRBV7-6	TRBJ2-7	-	TGTGCCAGCAGCTTAGCGGAGCACTCCTACGAGCAGTACTTC	CASSLAEHSYEQYF
-	TRBV30	TRBJ2-2	-	TGTGCCTGCTCGACAGGACTTCCCGGGGAGCTGTTTTTT	CACSTGLPGELFF
-	TRBV2	TRBJ2-5	-	TGTGCCAGCAACTTAGCGGCCCAAGAGACCCAGTACTTC	CASNLAAQETQYF
-	TRBV27	TRBJ1-3	TRBD1	TGTGCCAGCAGTTTGAGTGGACAGGGACTCTCTGGAAACACCATATATTTT	CASSLSGQGLSGNTIYF
-	TRBV11-3	TRBJ2-3	TRBD2	TGTGCCAGCAGCTCCCTTCTAGCGGACACAGATACGCAGTATTTT	CASSSLLADTDTQYF
-	TRBV25-1	TRBJ2-1	-	TGTGCCAGCAGTGACGGCAATGAGCAGTTCTTC	CASSDGNEQFF
-	TRBV7-9	TRBJ2-5	TRBD2	TGTGCCAGCAGCTTAGCGCTGTTAGCGGGAGAAGAGACCCAGTACTTC	CASSLALLAGEETQYF
-	TRBV18	TRBJ2-1	TRBD2	TGTGCCAGCTCACCACGGACTAGCGTCTTGGTTGAGCAGTTCTTC	CASSPRTSVLVEQFF
-	TRBV30	TRBJ2-7	-	TGTGCCTGGAGTGTAGGTGGAGTTGGTAGAAACGAGCAGTACTTC	CAWSVGGVGRNEQYF
-	TRBV30	TRBJ2-5	TRBD1	TGTGCCTGCCAGAGGGGGCTGAAGACCCAGTACTTC	CACQRGLKTQYF
few	TRBV5-1	TRBJ1-4	-	TGCGCCAGCAGCCCCGCCGGGACTGGGGATGAAAAACTGTTTTTT	CASSPAGTGDEKLFF
few	TRBV27	TRBJ2-3	-	TGTGCCAGCAGTCCTCTAGGAGAAGACACAGATACGCAGTATTTT	CASSPLGEDTDTQYF
-	TRBV30	TRBJ1-5	-	TGTGCCTGGAGTGTAACGCGGGATCAGCCCCAGCATTTT	CAWSVTRDQPQHF
-	TRBV15	TRBJ1-3	TRBD1	TGTGCCACCAGCGGCAACAGGGGCTCTGGAAACACCATATATTTT	CATSGNRGSGNTIYF
-	TRBV28	TRBJ1-2	-	TGTGCCAGCAGTTTTAAGGGGTATGGCTACACCTTC	CASSFKGYGYTF
-	TRBV29-1	TRBJ2-1	TRBD2	TGCAGCGTTGCGCCGGGGCTAGCGGGAGTCAATGAGCAGTTCTTC	CSVAPGLAGVNEQFF
-	TRBV6-5	TRBJ2-1	-	TGTGCCAGCAGTGTTACTCGCGCCACCAACAATGAGCAGTTCTTC	CASSVTRATNNEQFF
-	TRBV10-3	TRBJ1-2	-	TGTGCCATCAGGGGCCCCTCCACAGGGTTGGGCTACACCTTC	CAIRGPSTGLGYTF
-	TRBV30	TRBJ1-3	-	TGTGCCTGGAGACCGGACAGCCGGCGTCTAGATGGAAACACCATATATTTT	CAWRPDSRRLDGNTIYF
-	TRBV30	TRBJ1-2	-	TGTGCCTGGAGCTTGGGCTTGAACTGGGGCTACACCTTC	CAWSLGLNWGYTF
-	TRBV19	TRBJ1-4	-	TGTGCCAGTAGCCGGGGGGTGGCAACTAATGAAAAACTGTTTTTT	CASSRGVATNEKLFF
-	TRBV4-1	TRBJ1-3	-	TGCGCCAGCAGCCACGCCGGCTCTGGAAACACCATATATTTT	CASSHAGSGNTIYF
-	TRBV29-1	TRBJ2-7	TRBD1	TGCAGCGTTTCGGGACAGGGTGTAACCTACGAGCAGTACTTC	CSVSGQGVTYEQYF
few	TRBV6-5	TRBJ2-2	-	TGTGCCAGCAGGCCGGGACAAACGAACACCGGGGAGCTGTTTTTT	CASRPGQTNTGELFF
once	TRBV9	TRBJ2-7	TRBD2	TGTGCCAGCAGCCCCGGACTAGCGGCCTCCTACGAGCAGTACTTC	CASSPGLAASYEQYF
-	TRBV2	TRBJ2-1	TRBD1	TGTGCCAGCAGTGAAGCGCTTGGCAGACAGGGCTATGAGCAGTTCTTC	CASSEALGRQGYEQFF
-	TRBV27	TRBJ2-2	TRBD2	TGTGCCAGCAGGGAGACTAGCGGGAGTACGTACACCGGGGAGCTGTTTTTT	CASRETSGSTYTGELFF
-	TRBV28	TRBJ1-5	-	TGTGCCAGCAGCGACGGGTTTGCCCAGCATTTT	CASSDGFAQHF
-	TRBV5-1	TRBJ1-4	-	TGCGCCAGCAGCTTGGTCCAGGATGAAAAACTGTTTTTT	CASSLVQDEKLFF
few	TRBV27	TRBJ1-2	TRBD1	TGTGCCAGCAGTTTATCCCAGGGGGTCGATGGCTACACCTTC	CASSLSQGVDGYTF
few	TRBV4-1	TRBJ2-2	TRBD1	TGCGCCAGCAGCCAAGCCTCCGGGACAGGGAAGCCCGGGGAGCTGTTTTTT	CASSQASGTGKPGELFF
-	TRBV6-1	TRBJ2-5	-	TGTGCCAGCAGAGCTTTAGGGGCTGGGGAGACCCAGTACTTC	CASRALGAGETQYF
-	TRBV28	TRBJ2-5	-	TGTGCCAGCAGGAGCGGACTTTACCGAGAGACCCAGTACTTC	CASRSGLYRETQYF
-	TRBV6-5	TRBJ2-4	-	TGTGCCAGCAGAAAAGAGGGTATGGCCAAAAACATTCAGTACTTC	CASRKEGMAKNIQYF
-	TRBV7-3	TRBJ2-7	TRBD1	TGTGCCACGCCGGGACAGTTCTACGAGCAGTACTTC	CATPGQFYEQYF
-	TRBV7-8	TRBJ1-5	-	TGTGCCAGCGCATACGGGGAGGGCAATCAGCCCCAGCATTTT	CASAYGEGNQPQHF